This TCR beta chain was profiled in a study of blood T cell repertoires in COVID-19. Across the whole study: The United States, Italy and Spain supplied acute and convalescent COVID-19 samples. PBMCs, B-cell-depleted T cells, or T cells provided the cDNA or gDNA that made up the material.

The assay was immunoSEQ multiplex PCR, and TCRdb's table has in-frame clones only and misses some. The sample holds 85,000 to 95,000 clones; around 87% are singletons and the top ten take 6% to 9.5%. Germline V gene lookup returns CDR1 MDHEN and CDR2 SYDVKM. The V gene end was trimmed by 5 bases and the J gene end by 1 base; junction bases not matched to a gene: 7. The CDR3 is 16 residues long. The sequenced material came from peripheral blood. This rearrangement joins TRBV28 to TRBJ2-3, with 9 nucleotides matching TRBD1. The TCR was taken from a human donor with acute or convalescent COVID-19. The donor label of this sample is uncertain. CDR3 in amino acids: CASSGGQGRGTDTQYF. The CDR3 DNA reads TGTGCCAGCAGTGGGGGACAGGGTCGCGGCACAGATACGCAGTATTTT.